What follows are 21 T cell receptor beta chains derived from one specimen sequenced in a study of blood T cell repertoires in COVID-19. The repertoire was sequenced with immunoSEQ multiplex PCR; TCRdb's copy has only in-frame clones and lacks some. In the table there are around 150,000 clones, roughly 87% of which are singletons. Sequencing input: peripheral blood. The receptors here all came from a woman in her fifties or sixties with active or convalescent COVID-19.

This chain's CDR3 is CASSSQGSYEQYF. In DNA, the CDR3 is TGTGCCAGCAGTTCCCAGGGTAGTTACGAGCAGTACTTC. This chain links TRBV6-5 with TRBJ2-7; weak D call: TRBD1 (5 bases). The CDR3 has 13 residues. V was pared by 4 bases and J by 4 bases, with 11 bases between. Germline V gene data show CDR1 as MNHEY and CDR2 as SVGAGI.

The V gene is TRBV27, the J gene TRBJ2-2; D is possibly TRBD1 (5 bases). The CDR3 has 14 amino acids. CDR1 is MNHEY and CDR2 is SMNVEV in the germline V gene (reference sequence). V lost 3 bases to trimming and J lost 7 bases, with 12 bases between them. As DNA, the CDR3 is TGTGCCAGCAGTTTTGCCAGGGTGGTCGGGGAGCTGTTTTTT. It codes for CASSFARVVGELFF.

The V call is TRBV27, the J call TRBJ1-1; 7 bases align to TRBD1. CDR1 MNHEY and CDR2 SMNVEV come from the germline V gene (reference sequence). This CDR3 has 13 amino acids. J was trimmed by 6 bases and V by 6 bases; bases with no gene match: 7. The chain's CDR3 is CASSSDRVAEAFF. CDR3 DNA sequence: TGTGCCAGCAGCTCCGACAGGGTTGCTGAAGCTTTCTTT.

In its sample, this clone was seen a few times. The chain combines TRBV11-2 with TRBJ2-5, with 9 bases identical to TRBD1. Losses at the gene ends were 1 base for V and 6 bases for J; bases not matched to a gene: 6. This CDR3 comprises 15 residues. Germline V gene data show CDR1 as SGHAT and CDR2 as FQNNGV. CDR3: CASSLGTGDGKTQYF. The CDR3 nucleotides read TGTGCCAGCAGCTTAGGGACAGGGGATGGAAAGACCCAGTACTTC.

This sequence joins TRBV6-5 and TRBJ2-7; 7 bases map to TRBD1. This CDR3 contains 12 residues. Germline V lookup: CDR1 MNHEY, CDR2 SVGAGI. V shed 5 bases and J 5 bases; nucleotides not matched to a gene: 3. The CDR3 DNA reads as TGTGCCAGCAGTAGGGGGCTCAACGAGCAGTACTTC. This translates into CASSRGLNEQYF.

V and J are TRBV2 and TRBJ2-7; 12 nucleotides match TRBD2. The CDR3 runs 15 residues. Germline values: CDR1 SNHLY, CDR2 FYNNEI. The V and J ends lost 7 bases and 2 bases, in that order; junction bases with no gene match: 6. CDR3: CASTMTSGGPYEQYF. CDR3 in DNA: TGTGCCAGCACCATGACTAGCGGGGGACCCTACGAGCAGTACTTC.

In DNA, the CDR3 is TGTGCCATCAGTGGGCCAGATTCCTACAATGAGCAGTTCTTC. Amino acids: CAISGPDSYNEQFF. The chain recombines TRBV10-3 with TRBJ2-1, with D uncertain. The ends were cut back, 4 bases at V and 1 base at J, with 8 bases in the middle. Germline CDR1 reads ENHRY; CDR2 reads SYGVKD. The CDR3 spans 14 residues.

The chain couples TRBV4-1 to TRBJ1-1; D is unresolved. Deletions cut 1 base from V and 1 base from J, with 10 bases between. The CDR3 spans 15 residues. Germline V CDR1 and CDR2: MGHRA, YSYEKL. In DNA form, the CDR3 reads TGCGCCAGCAGCCAAGGGGCCGGAAGGAACACTGAAGCTTTCTTT. This encodes CASSQGAGRNTEAFF.

In DNA form, the CDR3 reads TGTGCCAGTAGTATAGATAGGGGGATGGGACAGCTTCTCAATCAGCCCCAGCATTTT. As protein: CASSIDRGMGQLLNQPQHF. The V gene is TRBV19, the J gene TRBJ1-5; 7 nucleotides match TRBD1. Germline V CDR1 and CDR2: LNHDA, SQIVND (reference sequence). Germline trimming cut 0 bases from V and 3 bases from J; bases unmatched to any gene: 14. The CDR3 runs 19 residues.

The chain uses TRBV27 and TRBJ2-7; D uncertain. CDR3 size: 13 residues. The germline V gene has CDR1 MNHEY and CDR2 SMNVEV (reference sequence). V was shortened by 2 bases and J by 2 bases, with 7 bases between the two germline ends. The CDR3 DNA follows: TGTGCCAGCAGTTTAGGGCAGCCCTACGAGCAGTACTTC. Translating it yields CASSLGQPYEQYF.

This chain links TRBV18 with TRBJ2-6; 11 bases line up with TRBD2. CDR3 size: 18 residues. Per germline, CDR1 KGHSH and CDR2 LQKENI. V was clipped by 3 bases and J by 3 bases; unmatched bases: 7. CDR3: CASSPLAGGPSGANVLTF. For the CDR3, the DNA is TGTGCCAGCTCACCTTTAGCGGGGGGGCCAAGTGGGGCCAACGTCCTGACTTTC.

The CDR3, as DNA: TGTGCCAGCAGCAGTAGCGGGGGGGCCGGAGATACGCAGTATTTT. Translated, it gives CASSSSGGAGDTQYF. This chain links TRBV7-3 with TRBJ2-3, with TRBD2 identical over 11 bases. The CDR3 sequence is 15 residues long. After removal of 5 bases from V and 5 bases from J, the junction contained 6 bases not matched to a gene. The germline V gene encodes CDR1 SGHTA and CDR2 FQGTGA.

In its sample, this clone was seen a few times. The chain has TRBV6-2 or TRBV6-3 and TRBJ2-4, with D tentatively TRBD1 (5 bases). Germline assignment: CDR1 MNHEY and CDR2 SVGEGT. V lost 2 bases and J 8 bases, leaving 16 bases between the germline ends. CDR3 length equals 15 residues. Here the CDR3 reads CASSYNPGEGDIQYF. DNA for the CDR3: TGTGCCAGCAGTTACAATCCGGGTGAAGGGGACATTCAGTACTTC.

This clone was picked up one time. The chain recombines TRBV4-3 with TRBJ1-6; weak D call: TRBD1 (5 bases). The germline V gene encodes CDR1 LGHNA and CDR2 YSLEER. The V and J ends lost 5 bases and 8 bases respectively, with 16 bases between them. The CDR3 totals 15 residues. CDR3 sequence reads: CASSGPEGTDSPLHF. In nucleotides, the CDR3 is TGCGCCAGCAGCGGGCCGGAGGGGACCGATTCACCCCTCCACTTT.

The chain links TRBV2 to TRBJ1-3; D is possibly TRBD1 (6 bases). The CDR3 has 12 residues. V was pared by 10 bases and J by 3 bases, with 10 bases between. Looked up from germline, CDR1 is SNHLY and CDR2 is FYNNEI. The chain's CDR3 is CAIQGNGNTIYF. Written as DNA, the CDR3 is TGTGCCATACAGGGAAATGGAAACACCATATATTTT.

The V call is TRBV5-1, the J call TRBJ2-7; D possibly corresponds to TRBD1 (5 bases). Germline V gene data show CDR1 as SGHRS and CDR2 as YFSETQ. This CDR3 spans 13 amino acids. Trimming took off 3 bases at V and 5 bases at J, with 12 bases between the two ends. The CDR3 DNA is TGCGCCAGCAGCTGGGTTGGGGCGGACGAGCAGTACTTC. It is translated as CASSWVGADEQYF. Together with reference TRBV5-1 and TRBJ2-7, the CDR3 gives the full variable domain: KAGVTQTPRYLIKTRGQQVTLSCSPISGHRSVSWYQQTPGQGLQFLFEYFSETQRNKGNFPGRFSGRQFSNSRSEMNVSTLELGDSALYLCASSWVGADEQYFGPGTRLTVT.

This clone was counted a single time. This chain links TRBV19 with TRBJ2-3; TRBD1 might be the D (5 bases). Per germline, CDR1 LNHDA and CDR2 SQIVND (reference sequence). V was pared by 6 bases and J by 0 bases, with 13 bases between. The CDR3 is 15 amino acids. DNA of the CDR3: TGTGCCAGTAGGGACCGACAGCCTAGCACAGATACGCAGTATTTT. Translating it yields CASRDRQPSTDTQYF.

V usage is TRBV6-5 and J usage is TRBJ1-6; the D is unclear. This CDR3 comprises 15 residues. V was trimmed by 4 bases and J by 10 bases, leaving 17 bases between them. CDR1 and CDR2 from the germline V gene are MNHEY and SVGAGI. CDR3 in DNA: TGTGCCAGCAGTTGGGGAGGTATGGGTCCCTCACCCCTCCACTTT. As protein: CASSWGGMGPSPLHF.

This chain links TRBV12-3 or TRBV12-4 with TRBJ1-2, with D perhaps matching TRBD1 (5 bases). CDR3 size: 13 residues. V shed 4 bases and J shed 6 bases, with 12 bases lying between them. The CDR3 reads CASSSRVPDGYTF. CDR3 in DNA: TGTGCCAGCAGTTCCAGGGTTCCGGATGGCTACACCTTC.

J is TRBJ1-2 and V is TRBV5-5, with D perhaps matching TRBD1 (5 bases). Germline CDR1 and CDR2: SGHKS and YYEKEE (reference sequence). V shed 0 bases and J shed 5 bases, with 8 bases lying between them. This CDR3 is 13 amino acids long. The CDR3 region is CASSLEAGYGYTF. In DNA form, the CDR3 reads TGTGCCAGCAGCTTGGAGGCAGGGTATGGCTACACCTTC. Full variable domain (rest looked up from reference TRBV5-5 and TRBJ1-2): DAGVTQSPTHLIKTRGQQVTLRCSPISGHKSVSWYQQVLGQGPQFIFQYYEKEERGRGNFPDRFSARQFPNYSSELNVNALLLGDSALYLCASSLEAGYGYTFGSGTRLTVV.

The chain combines TRBV5-1 with TRBJ1-1, with D hard to call. Germline V gives CDR1 SGHRS, CDR2 YFSETQ. The length of the CDR3 is 15 residues. The V and J ends lost 4 bases and 2 bases respectively, with 15 bases between them. CDR3 in amino acids: CASSAMGSGNTEAFF. As DNA, the CDR3 is TGCGCCAGCAGCGCGATGGGGTCGGGAAACACTGAAGCTTTCTTT.